The T cell receptor (beta chain) under discussion was sequenced for a study of blood T cell repertoires in COVID-19. Turning to the study itself: Samples of COVID-19 (acute and convalescent) were obtained from the United States, Italy and Spain. PBMCs, B-cell-depleted T cells, or T cells provided the cDNA or gDNA that made up the material.

Per germline, CDR1 MDHEN and CDR2 SYDVKM. The CDR3 is 16 amino acids. Germline trimming cut 5 bases from V and 3 bases from J; bases unmatched to any gene: 13. TCRdb's copy holds only in-frame clones and misses some; the assay was immunoSEQ multiplex PCR. The data show around 130,000 clones, roughly 84% seen once. Specimen: peripheral blood. The gene calls are TRBV28 and TRBJ2-7; the match to TRBD1 covers 7 bases. The sequence was obtained from a man aged 60 to 69 with acute or convalescent COVID-19. For the CDR3, the DNA is TGTGCCAGCAGTCCCCCGGACAGGTTGACGGACTACGAGCAGTACTTC. The encoded protein is CASSPPDRLTDYEQYF.